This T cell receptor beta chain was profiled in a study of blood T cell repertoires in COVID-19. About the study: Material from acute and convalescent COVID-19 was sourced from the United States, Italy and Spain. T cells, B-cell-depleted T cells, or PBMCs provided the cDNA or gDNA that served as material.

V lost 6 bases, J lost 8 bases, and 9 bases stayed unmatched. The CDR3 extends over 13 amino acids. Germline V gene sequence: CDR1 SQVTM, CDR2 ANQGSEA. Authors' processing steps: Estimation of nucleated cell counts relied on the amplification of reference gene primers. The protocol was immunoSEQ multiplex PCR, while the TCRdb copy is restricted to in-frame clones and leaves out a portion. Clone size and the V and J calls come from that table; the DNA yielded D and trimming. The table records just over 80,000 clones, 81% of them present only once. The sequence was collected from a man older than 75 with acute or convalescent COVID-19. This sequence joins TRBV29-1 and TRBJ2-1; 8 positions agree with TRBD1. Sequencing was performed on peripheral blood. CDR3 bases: TGCAGCGTCCTGGGGCAGGGGGCCTATGAGCAGTTCTTC. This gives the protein CSVLGQGAYEQFF.